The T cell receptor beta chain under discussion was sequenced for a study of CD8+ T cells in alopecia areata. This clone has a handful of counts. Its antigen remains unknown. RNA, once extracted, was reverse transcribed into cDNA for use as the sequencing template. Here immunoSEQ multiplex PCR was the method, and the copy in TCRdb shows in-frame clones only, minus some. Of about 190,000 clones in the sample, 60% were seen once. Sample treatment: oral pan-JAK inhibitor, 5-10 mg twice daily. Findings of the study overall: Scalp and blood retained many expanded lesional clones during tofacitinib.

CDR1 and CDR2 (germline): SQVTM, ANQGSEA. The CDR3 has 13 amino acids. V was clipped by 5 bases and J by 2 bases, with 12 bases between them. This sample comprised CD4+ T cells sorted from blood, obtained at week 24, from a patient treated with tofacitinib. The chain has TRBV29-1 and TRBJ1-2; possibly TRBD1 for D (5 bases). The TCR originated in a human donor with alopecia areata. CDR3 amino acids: CSVLTVQNYGYTF. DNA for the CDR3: TGCAGCGTTCTGACAGTACAAAACTATGGCTACACCTTC.